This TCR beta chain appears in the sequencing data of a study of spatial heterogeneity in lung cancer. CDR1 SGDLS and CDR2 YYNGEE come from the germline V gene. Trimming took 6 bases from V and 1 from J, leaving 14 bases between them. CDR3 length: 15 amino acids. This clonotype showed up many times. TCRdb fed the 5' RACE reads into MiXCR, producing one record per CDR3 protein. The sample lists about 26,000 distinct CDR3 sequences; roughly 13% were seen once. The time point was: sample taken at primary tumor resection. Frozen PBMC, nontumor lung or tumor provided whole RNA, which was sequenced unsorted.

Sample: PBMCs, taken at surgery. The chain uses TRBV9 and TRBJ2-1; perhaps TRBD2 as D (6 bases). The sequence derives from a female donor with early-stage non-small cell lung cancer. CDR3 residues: CASTPTGTSYNEQFF. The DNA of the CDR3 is TGTGCCAGCACCCCCACCGGGACTTCCTACAATGAGCAGTTCTTC.